The 22 T cell receptor beta chains reported below all come from one sample, sequenced in a study of blood T cell repertoires in COVID-19. Measured with immunoSEQ multiplex PCR; TCRdb has only the in-frame clones, and not every one. The sample lists around 200,000 clones, about 80% occurring once. Sequencing was performed on peripheral blood. These receptors originate from a man aged 45-65 years with active or convalescent COVID-19.

With respect to this clone: This specimen includes other DNA sequences encoding the same CDR3. This chain joins TRBV3-1 (or the pseudogene TRBV3-2) and TRBJ1-1; D unclear. CDR1 and CDR2 (germline): LGHDT, YNNKEL (reference sequence). Trimming stripped 1 base from V and 1 base from J, with 4 bases between. This CDR3 is built from 13 residues. The CDR3 sequence: CASSQVRNTEAFF. The CDR3 coding sequence is TGTGCCAGCAGCCAAGTGAGGAACACTGAAGCTTTCTTT.

The chain employs TRBV5-1 and TRBJ2-1; 12 bases map to TRBD2. Looked up from germline, CDR1 is SGHRS and CDR2 is YFSETQ. The CDR3 covers 18 residues. Germline trimming cut 0 bases from V and 4 bases from J; bases unmatched to any gene: 8. The CDR3 sequence is CASSLGLAGAPIYNEQFF. CDR3 nucleotide sequence: TGCGCCAGCAGCTTGGGACTAGCGGGGGCCCCCATTTACAATGAGCAGTTCTTC.

This clone appeared once. The rearrangement uses TRBV9 and TRBJ2-2; TRBD2 is a possible D gene (7 bases). The CDR3 is made up of 17 amino acids. Germline V gene lookup returns CDR1 SGDLS and CDR2 YYNGEE. V was shortened by 3 bases and J by 5 bases, with 20 bases between the two germline ends. The CDR3 DNA reads as TGTGCCAGCAGCGCCTCGGTGCGGGGGCCGGGGACCGGGGAGCTGTTTTTT. It is translated as CASSASVRGPGTGELFF.

The table lists this clone with a count of one. The chain couples TRBV19 to TRBJ1-5; perhaps TRBD1 as D (5 bases). Per the germline V gene, CDR1 is LNHDA and CDR2 is SQIVND (reference sequence). The CDR3 contains 15 residues. Trimming took 10 bases from V and 4 from J, leaving 20 bases between them. CDR3 in amino acids: CATRPSGGENQPQHF. For the CDR3, the DNA is TGTGCCACCCGACCCTCGGGGGGTGAAAATCAGCCCCAGCATTTT.

This chain connects TRBV5-1 to TRBJ1-1; D unresolved. CDR1 SGHRS and CDR2 YFSETQ come from the germline V gene. CDR3 length: 13 amino acids. Trimming took off 3 bases at V and 13 bases at J, with 19 bases between the two ends. CDR3 in amino acids: CASSSETPRTGFF. The CDR3 DNA reads as TGCGCCAGCAGCTCCGAGACCCCCCGGACTGGTTTCTTT.

This clone was counted a few times. This chain joins TRBV28 and TRBJ1-5; unclear D gene. Germline-derived CDR1 and CDR2 are MDHEN and SYDVKM. Trimming cost V 7 bases and J 6 bases, with 19 bases left between them. The CDR3 runs to 15 residues. The CDR3 is CASTIDREEGQPQHF. The CDR3 DNA follows: TGTGCCAGCACCATCGATCGGGAGGAAGGTCAGCCCCAGCATTTT.

The rearrangement joins TRBV5-6 to TRBJ1-2, with D uncertain. The V end lost 0 bases, the J end lost 8 bases, and 14 bases lay between the germline ends. The CDR3 is 14 residues long. The germline V gene encodes CDR1 SGHDT and CDR2 YYEEEE. CDR3 sequence reads: CASSLGRPSEGYTF. CDR3 nucleotides: TGTGCCAGCAGCTTGGGCAGGCCCAGTGAGGGCTACACCTTC.

The chain carries TRBV18 and TRBJ1-4; 7 positions agree with TRBD1. The CDR3 is 16 residues long. With 3 bases clipped from V and 3 bases from J, the junction kept 7 bases outside the gene matches. Germline-derived CDR1 and CDR2 are KGHSH and LQKENI. In DNA, the CDR3 is TGTGCCAGCTCACCGACAGGGTTTGCTGCTAATGAAAAACTGTTTTTT. Protein product: CASSPTGFAANEKLFF.

The rearrangement uses TRBV19 and TRBJ1-1; possibly TRBD1 for D (5 bases). Germline V gene data show CDR1 as LNHDA and CDR2 as SQIVND (reference sequence). The length of the CDR3 is 13 residues. Trimming cost V 5 bases and J 2 bases, with 9 bases left between them. Here the CDR3 DNA reads TGTGCCAGTAGTCAGGGAAGAAACACTGAAGCTTTCTTT. This codes for CASSQGRNTEAFF.

V is TRBV14 and J is TRBJ1-2, with 9 bases aligning to TRBD1. The CDR3 sequence is 19 residues long. With V trimmed by 4 bases and J by 1 base, 16 bases remained unmatched. Germline V lookup: CDR1 SGHDN, CDR2 FVKESK. CDR3 region: CASSPTPRDRVWVNYGYTF. CDR3 coding DNA: TGTGCCAGCAGCCCTACCCCCCGGGACAGGGTATGGGTTAACTATGGCTACACCTTC.

The chain uses TRBV6-5 and TRBJ1-2; no firm D call. The CDR3 is 13 amino acids. Germline CDR1 and CDR2: MNHEY and SVGAGI. V dropped 2 bases and J dropped 2 bases, with 6 bases sitting between them. The CDR3: CASSYERNYGYTF. In DNA form, the CDR3 reads TGTGCCAGCAGTTACGAACGGAACTATGGCTACACCTTC.

This sequence joins TRBV7-2 and TRBJ1-5; 7 bases are shared with TRBD1. CDR3 length: 15 amino acids. Per germline, CDR1 SGHTA and CDR2 FQGNSA. After removal of 5 bases from V and 2 bases from J, the junction contained 6 bases not matched to a gene. CDR3 loop: CASSPYRGGNQPQHF. DNA of the CDR3: TGTGCCAGCAGCCCCTACAGGGGTGGCAATCAGCCCCAGCATTTT. The full variable domain, rest sourced from reference TRBV7-2 and TRBJ1-5, is GAGVSQSPSNKVTEKGKDVELRCDPISGHTALYWYRQSLGQGLEFLIYFQGNSAPDKSGLPSDRFSAERTGGSVSTLTIQRTQQEDSAVYLCASSPYRGGNQPQHFGDGTRLSIL.

The J gene is TRBJ2-3, the V gene TRBV11-3; D remains ambiguous. The ends were cut back, 5 bases at V and 2 bases at J, with 8 bases in the middle. There are 13 residues in the CDR3. The germline gives CDR1 SGHNT, CDR2 YENEEA. The CDR3 DNA sequence: TGTGCCAGCAGCCCCCGTCCCACAGATACGCAGTATTTT. It is translated as CASSPRPTDTQYF. The whole variable domain, remainder taken from reference TRBV11-3 and TRBJ2-3, is EAGVVQSPRYKIIEKKQPVAFWCNPISGHNTLYWYLQNLGQGPELLIRYENEEAVDDSQLPKDRFSAERLKGVDSTLKIQPAELGDSAVYLCASSPRPTDTQYFGPGTRLTVL.

The rearrangement links TRBV5-1 to TRBJ1-1; no firm D call. Germline V lookup: CDR1 SGHRS, CDR2 YFSETQ. This CDR3 is built from 14 residues. Trimming removed 4 bases from V and 11 bases from J, with 21 bases in between. CDR3 loop: CASSHGEEVGSAFF. Written as DNA, the CDR3 is TGCGCCAGCAGCCACGGGGAAGAAGTTGGTTCGGCTTTCTTT.

J is TRBJ2-7 and V is TRBV5-1; D is undetermined. Germline V lookup: CDR1 SGHRS, CDR2 YFSETQ. The CDR3 contains 12 residues. The V end lost 4 bases, the J end lost 6 bases, and 11 bases lay between the germline ends. The CDR3 bases are TGCGCCAGCAGCCCCAACCCAGGCGAGCAGTACTTC. Residues: CASSPNPGEQYF.

The V and J genes are TRBV15 and TRBJ2-3, with a tentative D call TRBD1 (6 bases). CDR3 length: 14 residues. V was pared by 3 bases and J by 3 bases, with 10 bases between. Germline lookup yields CDR1 LNHNV and CDR2 YYDKDF (reference sequence). CDR3 in DNA: TGTGCCACCAGCAGCCCAGGGGATACAGATACGCAGTATTTT. Amino acids: CATSSPGDTDTQYF.

The chain joins TRBV18 to TRBJ1-5; D is possibly TRBD1 (6 bases). With 6 bases removed from V and 7 bases from J, the gap between germline ends came to 22 bases. From germline, CDR1 is KGHSH and CDR2 LQKENI. The CDR3 is 16 amino acids. CDR3 amino acids: CASSPIGAAGAQPQHF. For the CDR3, the DNA is TGTGCCAGCTCGCCTATCGGGGCCGCGGGGGCGCAGCCCCAGCATTTT.

This sequence joins TRBV11-2 and TRBJ1-1; 8 positions agree with TRBD1. CDR1 and CDR2 (germline): SGHAT, FQNNGV. The J segment lost 4 bases and the V segment lost 5 bases, leaving 9 bases of the junction unmatched. The CDR3 has 15 residues. The CDR3 bases are TGTGCCAGCAGCACATACAGGGGGAGAAGCACTGAAGCTTTCTTT. Translating gives CASSTYRGRSTEAFF.

This clone was counted a few times. V usage is TRBV6-2 or TRBV6-3 and J usage is TRBJ2-3; unclear D gene. V was trimmed by 5 bases and J by 4 bases, leaving 10 bases between them. The CDR3 runs to 13 residues. The germline gives CDR1 MNHEY, CDR2 SVGEGT. The CDR3 reads CASSRRPADTQYF. The CDR3 region has the DNA TGTGCCAGCAGTCGTCGTCCTGCAGATACGCAGTATTTT.

This clone was seen only a few times. The gene calls are TRBV28 and TRBJ1-5; D is undetermined. The length of the CDR3 is 12 residues. Trimming took 3 bases from V and 6 from J, leaving 6 bases between them. The germline gives CDR1 MDHEN, CDR2 SYDVKM. CDR3 DNA: TGTGCCAGCAGTTTCGGGGTTCAGCCCCAGCATTTT. Translating gives CASSFGVQPQHF.

The V gene is TRBV12-3 or TRBV12-4, the J gene TRBJ1-1; 8 bases line up with TRBD1. The CDR3 is 12 residues long. V shed 6 bases, J shed 4 bases, and the junction held 1 base outside the gene matches. The CDR3 here is CASSTGGTEAFF. CDR3 sequence (DNA): TGTGCCAGCAGCACAGGGGGCACTGAAGCTTTCTTT.

This clone was observed a few times. The chain couples TRBV18 to TRBJ1-2, with 7 bases identical to TRBD1. This CDR3 contains 12 residues. Trimming removed 2 bases from V and 7 bases from J; junction bases left unmatched: 1. Germline V gene lookup returns CDR1 KGHSH and CDR2 LQKENI. The CDR3 is CASSPAGGGYTF. The CDR3 DNA is TGTGCCAGCTCACCAGCAGGGGGTGGCTACACCTTC.